This is a list of T cell receptor beta chains from one sample in a study of cytomegalovirus exposure and HLA in healthy donors. Data came from immunoSEQ multiplex PCR; TCRdb stores just in-frame clones and leaves some out. The sample has 210,000 or so clones, around four fifths seen once; the top ten hold roughly 10%. The sequenced sample consisted of PBMCs. These receptors were taken from a woman aged 50 to 65 in good health and CMV-seropositive. The CDR3 runs from the conserved cysteine through the conserved F or W. Fields, in order: J gene, D gene, V gene, clone size, CDR3 DNA, CDR3 protein. A D gene is named only where the DNA matches it firmly. A row's size may be missing; if present it is once, few, many or a size class.

J: TRBJ2-7
D: -
V: TRBV23-1
size: -
DNA: TGCGCCAGCAGTCAATCAACGCTACAGGTCCACTCCTACGAGCAGTACTTC
CDR3: CASSQSTLQVHSYEQYF

J: TRBJ1-1
D: -
V: TRBV6-6
size: -
DNA: TGTGCCAGCCGGGAACCCGGGAGCCTGAACACTGAAGCTTTCTTT
CDR3: CASREPGSLNTEAFF

J: TRBJ1-1
D: TRBD1
V: TRBV5-6
size: -
DNA: TGTGCCAGCAGCTTTATGGGGACAGGGACGAACACTGAAGCTTTCTTT
CDR3: CASSFMGTGTNTEAFF

J: TRBJ1-2
D: -
V: TRBV7-9
size: -
DNA: TGTGCCAGCAGCTTCGGTTCCGGGGGCTATGGCTACACCTTC
CDR3: CASSFGSGGYGYTF

J: TRBJ1-5
D: -
V: TRBV29-1
size: -
DNA: TGCAGCGTTGAACAGGGTTCCAATCAGCCCCAGCATTTT
CDR3: CSVEQGSNQPQHF

J: TRBJ1-6
D: -
V: TRBV7-2
size: -
DNA: TGTGCCAGCAGCGCTACCGGTAATGGTTCACCCCTCCACTTT
CDR3: CASSATGNGSPLHF

J: TRBJ1-2
D: -
V: TRBV5-5
size: -
DNA: TGTGCCAGCAGCTGGACAGTTTATGGCTACACCTTC
CDR3: CASSWTVYGYTF

J: TRBJ2-1
D: TRBD2
V: TRBV6-4
size: -
DNA: TGTGCCAGCAGTCCTAGCGGGGGGGCAGGAAGTAATGAGCAGTTCTTC
CDR3: CASSPSGGAGSNEQFF

J: TRBJ2-1
D: -
V: TRBV6-1
size: -
DNA: TGTGCCAGCAGGGCAGGGGCGAGCTCCTACAATGAGCAGTTCTTC
CDR3: CASRAGASSYNEQFF

J: TRBJ2-7
D: -
V: TRBV4-1
size: -
DNA: TGCGCCAGCAGCCAAGCCATTTCTCGGAGGGGCTACGAGCAGTACTTC
CDR3: CASSQAISRRGYEQYF

J: TRBJ2-3
D: TRBD1
V: TRBV18
size: -
DNA: TGTGCCAGCTCACCAGCAGGGGGCACCACAGATACGCAGTATTTT
CDR3: CASSPAGGTTDTQYF

J: TRBJ1-4
D: -
V: TRBV19
size: -
DNA: TGTGCCAGTACCTTAGGAGGGGCAGGGGAAAAACTGTTTTTT
CDR3: CASTLGGAGEKLFF

J: TRBJ2-5
D: -
V: TRBV5-1
size: -
DNA: TGCGCCAGCAGCTCTCAGGGGTGGGCACAACAAGAGACCCAGTACTTC
CDR3: CASSSQGWAQQETQYF

J: TRBJ2-1
D: -
V: TRBV6-1
size: -
DNA: TGTGCCAGCATATTGGGGAGCCGCTCCTACAATGAGCAGTTCTTC
CDR3: CASILGSRSYNEQFF

J: TRBJ2-7
D: -
V: TRBV27
size: -
DNA: TGTGCCACCGAATCCAGGTTGGGCTCCTACGAGCAGTACTTC
CDR3: CATESRLGSYEQYF

J: TRBJ2-3
D: -
V: TRBV5-1
size: -
DNA: TGCGCCAGCAGCCTCGGCGGGGTGGGGACAGATACGCAGTATTTT
CDR3: CASSLGGVGTDTQYF

J: TRBJ2-1
D: -
V: TRBV19
size: -
DNA: TGTGCCAGTAGTACCCAGGGGCGGCCCTACAATGAGCAGTTCTTC
CDR3: CASSTQGRPYNEQFF

J: TRBJ1-1
D: -
V: TRBV5-4
size: -
DNA: TGTGCCAGCAGCTTGGGGTATGAGGGTCTCGCTGAAGCTTTCTTT
CDR3: CASSLGYEGLAEAFF

J: TRBJ1-2
D: -
V: TRBV7-2
size: -
DNA: TGTGCCAGCAGCTTAGACACCTCAAATAACTATGGCTACACCTTC
CDR3: CASSLDTSNNYGYTF

J: TRBJ2-5
D: TRBD2
V: TRBV28
size: -
DNA: TGTGCCAGCAGTTTAATGGGGGTAGCGGGCAACCAAGAGACCCAGTACTTC
CDR3: CASSLMGVAGNQETQYF

J: TRBJ1-4
D: -
V: TRBV19
size: -
DNA: TGTGCCAGTACCCCCCTTTTAACTAATGAAAAACTGTTTTTT
CDR3: CASTPLLTNEKLFF

J: TRBJ2-4
D: -
V: TRBV27
size: -
DNA: TGTGCCAGCAGTTTATCGACTAGATCGGGCATTCAGTACTTC
CDR3: CASSLSTRSGIQYF

J: TRBJ1-4
D: TRBD1
V: TRBV4-1
size: -
DNA: TGCGCCAGCAGCCAGAATACAGGGGCCCTTAATGAAAAACTGTTTTTT
CDR3: CASSQNTGALNEKLFF

J: TRBJ1-4
D: -
V: TRBV7-9
size: few
DNA: TGTGCCAGCAGCCTCCATGAAAAACTGTTTTTT
CDR3: CASSLHEKLFF

J: TRBJ1-3
D: TRBD1
V: TRBV19
size: -
DNA: TGTGCCAGTAGTACCAAACAAACAGGGGGCTCTGGAAACACCATATATTTT
CDR3: CASSTKQTGGSGNTIYF

J: TRBJ1-4
D: -
V: TRBV14
size: -
DNA: TGTGCCAGCAGCCGTCTGACAGATACTAATGAAAAACTGTTTTTT
CDR3: CASSRLTDTNEKLFF

J: TRBJ2-7
D: -
V: TRBV7-2
size: -
DNA: TGTGCCAGCAGTTCACTCGACGGGGAGGCGGGTGAGCAGTACTTC
CDR3: CASSSLDGEAGEQYF

J: TRBJ2-2
D: -
V: TRBV30
size: -
DNA: TGTGCCTGGAGTCGGGTCATCGGGGAGCTGTTTTTT
CDR3: CAWSRVIGELFF

J: TRBJ1-2
D: -
V: TRBV28
size: -
DNA: TGTGCCAGCAGTTTGGGGGGGGCCGGCTATGGCTACACCTTC
CDR3: CASSLGGAGYGYTF

J: TRBJ2-7
D: -
V: TRBV7-9
size: -
DNA: TGTGCCAGCAGCTCTTTCAGGGGCGCTGTCGACGAGCAGTACTTC
CDR3: CASSSFRGAVDEQYF

J: TRBJ1-1
D: -
V: TRBV5-1
size: once
DNA: TGCGCCAGCAGCCCGGACAGTGGCACTGAAGCTTTCTTT
CDR3: CASSPDSGTEAFF

J: TRBJ2-7
D: TRBD1
V: TRBV19
size: -
DNA: TGTGCCAGTAGGGGGACAGGGGGATTCGAGCAGTACTTC
CDR3: CASRGTGGFEQYF

J: TRBJ2-3
D: TRBD2
V: TRBV5-1
size: -
DNA: TGCGCCAGCAGCTTGGGGCGGGGAGGGATAGATACGCAGTATTTT
CDR3: CASSLGRGGIDTQYF

J: TRBJ2-4
D: -
V: TRBV7-2
size: -
DNA: TGTGCCAGCAGCTTAGATGGAATCGGGGCCAAAAACATTCAGTACTTC
CDR3: CASSLDGIGAKNIQYF

J: TRBJ1-6
D: -
V: TRBV6-5
size: -
DNA: TGTGCCAGCAGTTACTCACAGGGCGCTTATAATTCACCCCTCCACTTT
CDR3: CASSYSQGAYNSPLHF

J: TRBJ2-7
D: -
V: TRBV7-2
size: -
DNA: TGTGCCAGCAGCCTTGTCGGACAGGGAGGGTCCTACGAGCAGTACTTC
CDR3: CASSLVGQGGSYEQYF

J: TRBJ1-1
D: -
V: TRBV5-6
size: -
DNA: TGTGCCAGCAGGCGGACAGCGAACACTGAAGCTTTCTTT
CDR3: CASRRTANTEAFF

J: TRBJ2-7
D: TRBD2
V: TRBV9
size: once
DNA: TGTGCCAGCAGCGCCGGATCTAGCGGTATATACGAGCAGTACTTC
CDR3: CASSAGSSGIYEQYF

J: TRBJ2-7
D: -
V: TRBV11-2
size: -
DNA: TGTGCCAGCAGCGTAGGGCCAGGTGTATACGAGCAGTACTTC
CDR3: CASSVGPGVYEQYF

J: TRBJ1-5
D: -
V: TRBV6-5
size: -
DNA: TGTGCCAGCAGTTACGGGGGCGGGGGTGGGCAGCCCCAGCATTTT
CDR3: CASSYGGGGGQPQHF

J: TRBJ1-2
D: -
V: TRBV5-6
size: -
DNA: TGTGCCAGCAGCTTGGTCCGGGACTTCTATGGCTACACCTTC
CDR3: CASSLVRDFYGYTF

J: TRBJ2-2
D: -
V: TRBV19
size: -
DNA: TGTGCCAGTAAAGTCTGGGATCGGGGCACCGGGGAGCTGTTTTTT
CDR3: CASKVWDRGTGELFF

J: TRBJ1-6
D: -
V: TRBV6-4
size: -
DNA: TGTGCCAGCAGCTACAACAGGGATTCACCCCTCCACTTT
CDR3: CASSYNRDSPLHF

J: TRBJ1-1
D: -
V: TRBV19
size: -
DNA: TGTGCCAGTAGTATCCCCGGCAGGGTGAACACTGAAGCTTTCTTT
CDR3: CASSIPGRVNTEAFF

J: TRBJ1-5
D: TRBD1
V: TRBV19
size: -
DNA: TGTGCCAGTAGTATAGGAGGGGGCCATGAGCAGCCCCAGCATTTT
CDR3: CASSIGGGHEQPQHF

J: TRBJ1-1
D: -
V: TRBV13
size: -
DNA: TGTGCCAGCAAAGGGGCTAACACTGAAGCTTTCTTT
CDR3: CASKGANTEAFF

J: TRBJ2-1
D: TRBD2
V: TRBV7-6
size: -
DNA: TGTGCCAGCAGCTTAGCGTCATACCGGGGGGACAATGAGCAGTTCTTC
CDR3: CASSLASYRGDNEQFF

J: TRBJ1-2
D: -
V: TRBV19
size: -
DNA: TGTGCCAGTAGTATTCCGGGGGTCTATGTCTATGGCTACACCTTC
CDR3: CASSIPGVYVYGYTF

J: TRBJ2-7
D: -
V: TRBV9
size: -
DNA: TGTGCCAGCAGCCCCGTAGGACTTTACGAGCAGTACTTC
CDR3: CASSPVGLYEQYF

J: TRBJ1-2
D: TRBD1
V: TRBV6-6
size: -
DNA: TGTGCCAGCAGCTACGGACAGGGCCTTTATGGCTACACCTTC
CDR3: CASSYGQGLYGYTF

J: TRBJ2-1
D: -
V: TRBV14
size: -
DNA: TGTGCCAGCAGCCTGGGACACTTATACAATGAGCAGTTCTTC
CDR3: CASSLGHLYNEQFF

J: TRBJ2-7
D: -
V: TRBV6-5
size: -
DNA: TGTGCCAGCAGCGGGGGCGGGGGCGAGCAGTACTTC
CDR3: CASSGGGGEQYF

J: TRBJ2-3
D: -
V: TRBV5-1
size: -
DNA: TGCGCCAGCAGCTTGGTGTCCGGTAGCACAGATACGCAGTATTTT
CDR3: CASSLVSGSTDTQYF

J: TRBJ2-2
D: -
V: TRBV5-1
size: -
DNA: TGCGCCAGCGGCCAGGCAGGGGCAGCCGGGGAGCTGTTTTTT
CDR3: CASGQAGAAGELFF